This entry lists 32 T cell receptor beta chains sequenced from one sample in a study of blood T cell repertoires in COVID-19. Measured with immunoSEQ multiplex PCR; TCRdb has only the in-frame clones, and not every one. The sample includes some 110,000 clones, roughly 78% of them seen just once. Sequenced sample: peripheral blood. The receptor source for this set is a man in his 60s with active or convalescent COVID-19.

This rearrangement joins TRBV5-4 to TRBJ2-7, with D maybe TRBD1 (5 bases). CDR3 length: 15 residues. Germline CDR1 is SGHNT and CDR2 is YYREEE (reference sequence). The germline V and J ends were trimmed by 0 bases and 6 bases, with 16 bases remaining between them. The CDR3 DNA sequence: TGTGCCAGCAGCTTGGCTTGGCAGGGTCGGGCCGAGCAGTACTTC. This gives the protein CASSLAWQGRAEQYF. The variable domain in full, with the rest retrieved from reference TRBV5-4 and TRBJ2-7, is ETGVTQSPTHLIKTRGQQVTLRCSSQSGHNTVSWYQQALGQGPQFIFQYYREEENGRGNFPPRFSGLQFPNYSSELNVNALELDDSALYLCASSLAWQGRAEQYFGPGTRLTVT.

In this sample, this clone turned up once. The gene calls are TRBV29-1 and TRBJ1-3; TRBD1 aligns across 11 bases. The CDR3 is 18 residues long. With 7 bases clipped from V and 0 bases from J, the junction kept 14 bases outside the gene matches. In germline, CDR1 is SQVTM, CDR2 ANQGSEA. Written as DNA, the CDR3 is TGCAGCGCCGGGACAGGGGGTTTTGGAAGGTCCTCTGGAAACACCATATATTTT. Its translation is CSAGTGGFGRSSGNTIYF.

Note on this clone: Mismatch with germline at one junction end may stem from a read error. The chain couples TRBV2 to TRBJ1-5, with a possible D match to TRBD1 (5 bases). Germline V gene data show CDR1 as SNHLY and CDR2 as FYNNEI. The CDR3 has 17 residues. The CDR3 loop is CASTEGARGGPNQPQHF. In DNA, the CDR3 is TGTGCCAGCACTGAAGGGGCTAGGGGCGGACCCAATCAGCCCCAGCATTTT.

This rearrangement joins TRBV25-1 to TRBJ2-7, with TRBD1 identical over 9 bases. V shed 5 bases and J 3 bases; nucleotides not matched to a gene: 11. The CDR3 runs 16 residues. Germline lookup yields CDR1 MGHDK and CDR2 SYGVNS. DNA for the CDR3: TGTGCCAGCAGTCCTCCGGGACAGGGACTAAGCTACGAGCAGTACTTC. Translation gives CASSPPGQGLSYEQYF.

The chain employs TRBV3-1 (or the pseudogene TRBV3-2) and TRBJ2-5, with TRBD2 identical over 9 bases. CDR1 and CDR2 from the germline V gene are LGHDT and YNNKEL (reference sequence). The V segment lost 0 bases and the J segment 6 bases; nucleotides outside the gene matches: 8. This CDR3 is 16 amino acids long. The CDR3: CASSQERREGPKTQYF. In DNA form, the CDR3 reads TGTGCCAGCAGCCAAGAACGGCGGGAGGGCCCGAAGACCCAGTACTTC.

This clone was seen a few times. The V and J genes are TRBV29-1 and TRBJ2-3; 7 positions agree with TRBD1. CDR3 length: 15 residues. Germline-derived CDR1 and CDR2 are SQVTM and ANQGSEA. V was pared by 1 base and J by 2 bases, with 6 bases of the junction left unmatched. The CDR3 DNA reads TGCAGCGTTGAAGGATTACAGGGGAACACAGATACGCAGTATTTT. The encoded protein is CSVEGLQGNTDTQYF.

The chain has TRBV29-1 and TRBJ1-1; D not resolved. The V end lost 0 bases, the J end lost 4 bases, and 6 bases lay between the germline ends. This CDR3 is built from 12 residues. From germline, CDR1 is SQVTM and CDR2 ANQGSEA. DNA of the CDR3: TGCAGCGTTGAAGACGGGAGCACTGAAGCTTTCTTT. Protein product: CSVEDGSTEAFF.

The chain links TRBV19 to TRBJ1-6; D not certain. Germline V gene lookup returns CDR1 LNHDA and CDR2 SQIVND (reference sequence). This CDR3 has 15 residues. The germline V and J ends were trimmed by 5 bases and 7 bases, with 15 bases remaining between them. CDR3: CASSVTSTGNSPLHF. In DNA form, the CDR3 reads TGTGCCAGTAGTGTTACTTCCACGGGAAATTCACCCCTCCACTTT.

This sequence joins TRBV19 and TRBJ1-3; D may be TRBD1 (6 bases). Trimming left V 9 bases short and J 5 bases short, with 11 bases between. The V gene's germline CDR1 is LNHDA and CDR2 SQIVND (reference sequence). This CDR3 spans 12 amino acids. In DNA form, the CDR3 reads TGTGCCAGCCAGGGGTTCCGAAACACCATATATTTT. Translated, it gives CASQGFRNTIYF.

This clone was counted once. V is TRBV5-6 and J is TRBJ1-2; perhaps TRBD1 as D (5 bases). Trimming shortened V by 1 base and J by 1 base, and 14 bases separated the two germline ends. CDR3 length: 16 amino acids. Germline CDR1 reads SGHDT; CDR2 reads YYEEEE. For the CDR3, the DNA is TGTGCCAGCAGCTTGCTTGGATCCAGGGTTAACTATGGCTACACCTTC. It codes for CASSLLGSRVNYGYTF.

V usage is TRBV7-2 and J usage is TRBJ2-5, with D perhaps matching TRBD2 (6 bases). Trimming left V 4 bases short and J 5 bases short, with 14 bases between. Germline V CDR1 and CDR2: SGHTA, FQGNSA. This CDR3 has 14 residues. CDR3 sequence reads: CASSWSGPPETQYF. The CDR3 coding sequence is TGTGCCAGCAGCTGGAGCGGGCCCCCCGAGACCCAGTACTTC.

The CDR3 coding sequence is TGCGCCAGCCTATTTAGGACTCACGCTAACCAATCCTACAATGAGCAGTTCTTC. Translation: CASLFRTHANQSYNEQFF. This chain links TRBV10-1 with TRBJ2-1, with D perhaps TRBD2 (5 bases). Germline loops: CDR1 WNHNN, CDR2 SYGVQD (reference sequence). V lost 8 bases and J lost 1, with 24 bases in between. The CDR3 length is 18 residues.

The chain recombines TRBV11-2 with TRBJ1-5; no clear D. V was clipped by 3 bases and J by 6 bases, with 9 bases between them. This CDR3 spans 13 amino acids. Germline lookup yields CDR1 SGHAT and CDR2 FQNNGV. The CDR3 here is CASSFGSSQPQHF. In DNA, the CDR3 is TGTGCCAGCAGCTTTGGTTCCAGTCAGCCCCAGCATTTT.

This clone was seen many times. The chain joins TRBV15 to TRBJ2-1; TRBD1 might be the D (6 bases). V was trimmed by 0 bases and J by 5 bases, leaving 17 bases between them. This CDR3 is 17 amino acids long. CDR1 is LNHNV and CDR2 is YYDKDF in the germline V gene (reference sequence). In nucleotides, the CDR3 is TGTGCCACCAGCAGAGATATCCCCCAGGGGCCCAACAATGAGCAGTTCTTC. As protein: CATSRDIPQGPNNEQFF.

The chain joins TRBV9 to TRBJ1-1; a possible D gene is TRBD1 (6 bases). There are 15 residues in the CDR3. CDR1 is SGDLS and CDR2 is YYNGEE in the germline V gene. The V end was cut by 0 bases, the J end by 6 bases, with 15 bases between. The CDR3 protein is CASSVDVGGWSEAFF. The CDR3 bases are TGTGCCAGCAGCGTAGATGTAGGGGGATGGTCTGAAGCTTTCTTT.

This clone was picked up a small number of times. The chain joins TRBV18 to TRBJ2-5, with 7 bases aligning to TRBD2. The CDR3 loop spans 16 amino acids. The V gene end was trimmed by 3 bases and the J gene end by 2 bases; junction bases not matched to a gene: 9. Germline V gene lookup returns CDR1 KGHSH and CDR2 LQKENI. CDR3: CASSPRQAGIQETQYF. CDR3 DNA: TGTGCCAGCTCACCCCGCCAAGCGGGGATACAAGAGACCCAGTACTTC.

CDR3 loop: CASSVTSGRQETQYF. CDR3 sequence (DNA): TGTGCCAGCAGTGTTACTAGCGGGAGACAAGAGACCCAGTACTTC. The rearrangement joins TRBV2 to TRBJ2-5; 11 bases map to TRBD2. The CDR3 loop spans 15 amino acids. CDR1 and CDR2 (germline): SNHLY, FYNNEI. V was clipped by 4 bases and J by 2 bases; unmatched bases: 3.

The chain joins TRBV9 to TRBJ1-6, with 8 bases that match TRBD1. CDR1 is SGDLS, CDR2 YYNGEE, per germline. CDR3 size: 14 residues. The junction had 6 bases not matched to a gene; V was cut back by 4 bases and J by 9 bases. The CDR3 DNA follows: TGTGCCAGCAGCTCTCGACAGGGGCGTTCACCCCTCCACTTT. It specifies CASSSRQGRSPLHF.

This chain links TRBV15 with TRBJ2-5; 7 nucleotides agree with TRBD2. The CDR3 is made up of 15 amino acids. V trimming: 0 bases; J trimming: 5 bases; junction bases outside the gene matches: 6. The V gene's germline CDR1 is LNHNV and CDR2 YYDKDF (reference sequence). The CDR3 protein is CATSRDPGGAETQYF. CDR3 DNA sequence: TGTGCCACCAGCAGAGATCCGGGGGGAGCGGAGACCCAGTACTTC.

This clone was detected only a few times. V and J are TRBV11-3 and TRBJ2-3; D ambiguous. Germline V gene sequence: CDR1 SGHNT, CDR2 YENEEA. V was cut by 1 base and J by 1 base, with 12 bases left in between. The CDR3 runs 16 residues. The CDR3 DNA sequence: TGTGCCAGCAGCTTAGGTTCGCGAGTGGGCACAGATACGCAGTATTTT. Its translation is CASSLGSRVGTDTQYF.

The chain couples TRBV14 to TRBJ2-2; 8 positions agree with TRBD1. The CDR3 totals 16 residues. The trim removed 1 base at V and 1 base at J, leaving 2 bases unmatched. CDR1 SGHDN and CDR2 FVKESK come from the germline V gene. CDR3 nucleotide sequence: TGTGCCAGCAGCCAAGTAGGGACAGGGAACACCGGGGAGCTGTTTTTT. As protein: CASSQVGTGNTGELFF.

The V call is TRBV5-1, the J call TRBJ1-4; the D gene is possibly TRBD1 (5 bases). Germline CDR1 and CDR2: SGHRS and YFSETQ. The CDR3 totals 15 residues. Trimming took 0 bases from V and 6 from J, leaving 12 bases between them. CDR3: CASSLAPQVDEKLFF. Here the CDR3 DNA reads TGCGCCAGCAGCTTGGCTCCACAGGTAGATGAAAAACTGTTTTTT.

The rearrangement links TRBV27 to TRBJ2-1; 7 nucleotides align to TRBD2. V lost 7 bases to trimming and J lost 5 bases; unmatched junction nucleotides: 11. Germline V gene lookup returns CDR1 MNHEY and CDR2 SMNVEV (reference sequence). The CDR3 spans 15 residues. The CDR3 loop reads CASKSSGYGDNEQFF. In DNA, the CDR3 is TGTGCCAGCAAATCTAGCGGATACGGTGACAATGAGCAGTTCTTC.

This chain links TRBV19 with TRBJ1-2; D remains unclear. Germline V gene lookup returns CDR1 LNHDA and CDR2 SQIVND (reference sequence). V shed 7 bases and J shed 4 bases, with 13 bases lying between them. This CDR3 has 13 amino acids. CDR3 DNA sequence: TGTGCCAGTACCTCAGGACGGGGCTATGGCTACACCTTC. Translation: CASTSGRGYGYTF.

This chain links TRBV5-1 with TRBJ2-3, with a tentative D call TRBD1 (5 bases). This CDR3 comprises 13 residues. The V end lost 1 base, the J end lost 3 bases, and 6 bases lay between the germline ends. CDR1 and CDR2 from the germline V gene are SGHRS and YFSETQ. CDR3 DNA sequence: TGCGCCAGCAGCTTGTACAGGACAGATACGCAGTATTTT. Translated: CASSLYRTDTQYF.

This clone was detected a few times. The chain uses TRBV5-4 and TRBJ2-7; the match to TRBD1 covers 11 bases. Germline V gives CDR1 SGHNT, CDR2 YYREEE (reference sequence). The CDR3 is made up of 14 amino acids. J gave up 5 bases and V 4 bases, and 5 bases lay outside the gene matches. The CDR3 is CASSPRTGGNEQYF. CDR3 nucleotide sequence: TGTGCCAGCAGCCCGAGGACAGGGGGCAACGAGCAGTACTTC. The complete variable domain, with remaining parts taken from reference TRBV5-4 and TRBJ2-7, reads ETGVTQSPTHLIKTRGQQVTLRCSSQSGHNTVSWYQQALGQGPQFIFQYYREEENGRGNFPPRFSGLQFPNYSSELNVNALELDDSALYLCASSPRTGGNEQYFGPGTRLTVT.

V gene TRBV27 combines with J gene TRBJ2-7, with a possible D match to TRBD2 (5 bases). The V gene lost 4 bases and the J gene lost 2 bases, with 15 bases spanning the gap. Germline V lookup: CDR1 MNHEY, CDR2 SMNVEV (reference sequence). The CDR3 contains 15 residues. Written as DNA, the CDR3 is TGTGCCAGCAGTTCGTTAGCGAGTCCGACCTACGAGCAGTACTTC. Translation: CASSSLASPTYEQYF.

This clone was seen more than once but under ten times. The V call is TRBV7-7, the J call TRBJ2-2; TRBD1 agrees at 8 bases. The CDR3 runs 16 residues. V lost 5 bases to trimming and J lost 5 bases; unmatched junction nucleotides: 10. In germline, CDR1 is SSHAT, CDR2 FNYEAQ (reference sequence). The CDR3 loop is CASSLGRGRGTGELFF. The CDR3, as DNA: TGTGCCAGCAGCCTAGGCAGGGGGCGCGGAACCGGGGAGCTGTTTTTT.

This clone was seen a handful of times. The chain recombines TRBV11-2 with TRBJ2-6; possibly TRBD1 for D (6 bases). V dropped 1 base and J dropped 0 bases, with 16 bases sitting between them. The V gene's germline CDR1 is SGHAT and CDR2 FQNNGV. This CDR3 is 19 amino acids long. CDR3 bases: TGTGCCAGCAGCTTAGCCCAGGAAGGGACATTCTCTGGGGCCAACGTCCTGACTTTC. Amino acid sequence: CASSLAQEGTFSGANVLTF.

The chain combines TRBV6-5 with TRBJ1-1; TRBD1 matches at 8 bases. The CDR3 length is 12 residues. CDR1 and CDR2 from the germline V gene are MNHEY and SVGAGI. V lost 8 bases to trimming and J lost 7 bases; unmatched junction nucleotides: 6. The CDR3 loop is CASGRGRNEAFF. Here the CDR3 DNA reads TGTGCCAGCGGCAGGGGGCGGAATGAAGCTTTCTTT.

Ten or more counts support this clone. The chain recombines TRBV5-1 with TRBJ2-1, with TRBD2 identical over 9 bases. The V and J ends lost 4 bases and 8 bases, in that order; junction bases with no gene match: 13. The CDR3 spans 16 residues. In germline, CDR1 is SGHRS, CDR2 YFSETQ. As DNA, the CDR3 is TGCGCCAGCAGCACCTTAGCGGGAGAGGAGAGGGATGAGCAGTTCTTC. As protein: CASSTLAGEERDEQFF.

The chain joins TRBV19 to TRBJ1-5; TRBD1 aligns across 8 bases. The J segment lost 1 base and the V segment lost 4 bases, leaving 3 bases of the junction unmatched. The CDR3 is 15 residues long. Germline V gives CDR1 LNHDA, CDR2 SQIVND (reference sequence). The CDR3 bases are TGTGCCAGTAGTAGGGGACAGGCCAGCAATCAGCCCCAGCATTTT. It specifies CASSRGQASNQPQHF.